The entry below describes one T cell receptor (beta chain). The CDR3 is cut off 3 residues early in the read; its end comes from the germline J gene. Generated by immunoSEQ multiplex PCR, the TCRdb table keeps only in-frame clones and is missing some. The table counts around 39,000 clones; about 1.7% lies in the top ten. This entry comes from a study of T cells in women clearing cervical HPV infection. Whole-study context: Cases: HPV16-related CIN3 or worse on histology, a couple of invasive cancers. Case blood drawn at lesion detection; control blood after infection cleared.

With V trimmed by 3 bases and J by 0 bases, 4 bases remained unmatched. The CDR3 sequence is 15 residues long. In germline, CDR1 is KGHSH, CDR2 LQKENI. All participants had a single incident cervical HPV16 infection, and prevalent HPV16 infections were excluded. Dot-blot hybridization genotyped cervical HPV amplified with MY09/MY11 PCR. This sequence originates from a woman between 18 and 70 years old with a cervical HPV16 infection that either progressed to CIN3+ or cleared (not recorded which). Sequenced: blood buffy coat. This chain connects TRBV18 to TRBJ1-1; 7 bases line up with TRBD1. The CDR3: CASSPLGQVNTEAFF. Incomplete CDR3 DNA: TGTGCCAGCTCACCCCTCGGACAGGTGAACACTGAA.